These 2 T cell receptor beta chains share one sample of origin, sequenced in a study of blood T cell repertoires in COVID-19. Sequenced by immunoSEQ multiplex PCR; TCRdb stores in-frame clones only, minus some. This sample yields approximately 240,000 clones, of which roughly 81% are seen a single time; about 4% belongs to the top ten. The source material was peripheral blood. All receptors come from a man aged 50 to 59 with acute or convalescent COVID-19.

This clone was observed a few times. Here the CDR3 reads CASSQDRGANTEAFF. In DNA form, the CDR3 reads TGTGCCAGCAGCCAAGACCGCGGTGCGAACACTGAAGCTTTCTTT. This chain connects TRBV3-1 (or the pseudogene TRBV3-2) to TRBJ1-1; D remains ambiguous. Deletions cut 0 bases from V and 1 base from J, with 9 bases between. The CDR3 totals 15 residues. Germline CDR1 is LGHDT and CDR2 is YNNKEL (reference sequence).

The chain couples TRBV18 to TRBJ2-2, with 7 bases lining up with TRBD1. The CDR3 has 14 residues. With 3 bases clipped from V and 4 bases from J, the junction kept 2 bases outside the gene matches. CDR1 KGHSH and CDR2 LQKENI come from the germline V gene. CDR3 nucleotides: TGTGCCAGCTCACCCTACAGGGGCACCGGGGAGCTGTTTTTT. This sequence encodes CASSPYRGTGELFF. The full variable domain, its missing parts supplied by reference TRBV18 and TRBJ2-2, is NAGVMQNPRHLVRRRGQEARLRCSPMKGHSHVYWYRQLPEEGLKFMVYLQKENIIDESGMPKERFSAEFPKEGPSILRIQQVVRGDSAAYFCASSPYRGTGELFFGEGSRLTVL.